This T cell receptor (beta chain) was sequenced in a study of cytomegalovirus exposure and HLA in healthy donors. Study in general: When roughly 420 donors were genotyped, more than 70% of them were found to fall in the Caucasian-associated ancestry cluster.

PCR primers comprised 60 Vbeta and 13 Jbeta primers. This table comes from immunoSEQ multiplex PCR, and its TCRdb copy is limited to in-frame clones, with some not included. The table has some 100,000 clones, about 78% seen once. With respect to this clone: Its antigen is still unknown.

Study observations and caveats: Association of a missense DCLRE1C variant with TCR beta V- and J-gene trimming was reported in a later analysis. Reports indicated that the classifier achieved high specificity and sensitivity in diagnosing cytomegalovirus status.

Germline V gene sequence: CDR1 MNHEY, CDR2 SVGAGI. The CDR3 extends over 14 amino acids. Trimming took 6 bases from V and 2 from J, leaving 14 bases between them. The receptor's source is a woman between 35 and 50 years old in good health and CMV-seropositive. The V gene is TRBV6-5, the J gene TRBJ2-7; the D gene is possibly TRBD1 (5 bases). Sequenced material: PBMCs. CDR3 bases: TGTGCCAGCAGAAAGGGGTTATTAACCTACGAGCAGTACTTC. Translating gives CASRKGLLTYEQYF.